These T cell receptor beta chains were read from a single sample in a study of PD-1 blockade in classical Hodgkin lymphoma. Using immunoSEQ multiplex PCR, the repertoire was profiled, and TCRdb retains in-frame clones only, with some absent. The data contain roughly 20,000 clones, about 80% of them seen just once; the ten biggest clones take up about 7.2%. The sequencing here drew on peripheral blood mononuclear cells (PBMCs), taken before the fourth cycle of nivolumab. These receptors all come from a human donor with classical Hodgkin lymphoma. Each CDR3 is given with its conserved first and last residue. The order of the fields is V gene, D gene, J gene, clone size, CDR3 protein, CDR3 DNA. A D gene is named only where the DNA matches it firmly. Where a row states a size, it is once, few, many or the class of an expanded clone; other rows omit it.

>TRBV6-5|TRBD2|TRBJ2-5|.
CASSYNPSGSQETQYF
TGTGCCAGCAGTTACAATCCTAGCGGGAGCCAAGAGACCCAGTACTTC
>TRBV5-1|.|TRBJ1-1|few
CASSLERPMNTEAFF
TGCGCCAGCAGCTTGGAGAGGCCGATGAACACTGAAGCTTTCTTT
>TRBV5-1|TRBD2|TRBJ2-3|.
CASSLAAGGGTQYF
TGCGCCAGCAGCTTGGCAGCGGGAGGAGGTACGCAGTATTTT
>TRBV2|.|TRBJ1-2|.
CASSGENPNPMLNYGYTF
TGTGCCAGCTCTGGGGAGAACCCTAACCCTATGTTAAACTATGGCTACACCTTC
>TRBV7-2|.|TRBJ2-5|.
CASSLDEETQYF
TGTGCCAGCAGCTTAGATGAAGAGACCCAGTACTTC
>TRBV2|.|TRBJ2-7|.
CASSELQAGEQYF
TGTGCCAGCAGTGAATTGCAGGCAGGCGAGCAGTACTTC
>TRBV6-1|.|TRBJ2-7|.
CASMNNKPPYEQYF
TGTGCCAGCATGAACAATAAACCCCCCTACGAGCAGTACTTC
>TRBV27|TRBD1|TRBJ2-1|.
CASSGPGQGRNEQFF
TGTGCCAGCAGCGGCCCGGGACAGGGACGCAATGAGCAGTTCTTC
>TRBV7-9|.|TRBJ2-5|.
CASSVGQSQETQYF
TGTGCCAGCAGCGTAGGACAGAGCCAAGAGACCCAGTACTTC
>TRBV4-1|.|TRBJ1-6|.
CASSQDPRGASPLHF
TGCGCCAGCAGCCAAGACCCCCGAGGGGCTTCACCCCTCCACTTT
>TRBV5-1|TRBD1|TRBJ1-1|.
CASSLRILDRRAEAFF
TGCGCCAGCAGCTTACGTATTCTGGACAGGAGGGCTGAAGCTTTCTTT
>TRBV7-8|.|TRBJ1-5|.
CASYHGPGVGNQPQHF
TGTGCCAGCTATCACGGACCAGGGGTAGGGAATCAGCCCCAGCATTTT
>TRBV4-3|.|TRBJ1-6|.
CASSLRHNNSPLHF
TGCGCCAGCAGCCTCCGACATAATAATTCACCCCTCCACTTT
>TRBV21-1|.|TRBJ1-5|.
CASRKGTRQVQPQHF
TGTGCCAGCAGGAAGGGGACGAGACAGGTTCAGCCCCAGCATTTT
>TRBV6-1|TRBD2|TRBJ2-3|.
CASSVSSGSPTDTQYF
TGTGCCAGCAGTGTTTCTAGCGGGAGTCCCACAGATACGCAGTATTTT
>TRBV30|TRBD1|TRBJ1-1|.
CAWSPDRARGAFF
TGTGCCTGGAGCCCGGACAGGGCCAGAGGCGCTTTCTTT
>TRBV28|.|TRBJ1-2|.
CASSFGANYGYTF
TGTGCCAGCAGTTTTGGAGCTAACTATGGCTACACCTTC
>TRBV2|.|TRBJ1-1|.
CASSEGRAGTEAFF
TGTGCCAGCAGTGAAGGCAGGGCCGGAACTGAAGCTTTCTTT
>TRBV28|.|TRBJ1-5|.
CASSFDVWRNQPQHF
TGTGCCAGCAGTTTCGACGTTTGGAGGAATCAGCCCCAGCATTTT
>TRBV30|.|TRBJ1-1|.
CAWTSRWGMNTEAFF
TGTGCCTGGACAAGCCGGTGGGGCATGAACACTGAAGCTTTCTTT
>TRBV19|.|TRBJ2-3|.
CASTRRGMAGPADTQYF
TGTGCCAGTACCCGAAGGGGTATGGCGGGGCCCGCGGATACGCAGTATTTT
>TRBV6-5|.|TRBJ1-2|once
CASSSGVYGYTF
TGTGCCAGCAGTTCCGGAGTATATGGCTACACCTTC
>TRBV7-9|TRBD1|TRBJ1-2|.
CASSFRQGARGYTF
TGTGCCAGCAGCTTCCGACAGGGGGCCCGTGGCTACACCTTC
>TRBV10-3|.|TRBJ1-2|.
CAISVSDSGYTF
TGTGCCATCAGTGTCTCGGACAGTGGCTACACCTTC
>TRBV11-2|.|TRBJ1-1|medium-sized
CASSPQTWVIPFF
TGTGCCAGCAGCCCCCAGACTTGGGTGATCCCTTTCTTT
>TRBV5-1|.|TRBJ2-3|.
CASSLGRGDTDTQYF
TGCGCCAGCAGCCTAGGGAGAGGGGACACAGATACGCAGTATTTT